This passage covers 28 T cell receptor beta chains from one sample sequenced in a study of graft-versus-host responses after intestinal transplantation. Clones were sequenced by immunoSEQ multiplex PCR, and TCRdb holds only the in-frame ones, with some missing. The table lists tens of thousands of clones, 92% of them singletons. This material consisted of PBMCs, taken 98 days after intestinal transplantation. Source of these receptors: a human patient who received an intestinal transplant, so some T cells may come from the graft donor.

The rearrangement links TRBV29-1 to TRBJ1-1; no clear D. The CDR3 runs 10 residues. The V end lost 6 bases, the J end lost 3 bases, and 5 bases lay between the germline ends. From germline, CDR1 is SQVTM and CDR2 ANQGSEA. The CDR3 DNA sequence: TGCAGCGTCTCGGACACTGAAGCTTTCTTT. Its protein is CSVSDTEAFF.

This sequence joins TRBV2 and TRBJ2-6; D gene uncertain. The germline CDR1 and CDR2 sequences are SNHLY and FYNNEI. Trimming took 2 bases from V and 0 from J, leaving 8 bases between them. CDR3 length equals 16 residues. CDR3 protein: CASSETARSGANVLTF. The DNA of the CDR3 is TGTGCCAGCAGTGAAACTGCCCGCTCTGGGGCCAACGTCCTGACTTTC.

The chain combines TRBV6-5 with TRBJ1-2, with TRBD1 matching 7 bases. The CDR3 is 13 amino acids. V was pared by 10 bases and J by 4 bases, with 9 bases of the junction left unmatched. CDR1 is MNHEY and CDR2 is SVGAGI in the germline V gene. The CDR3 loop is CATLSDRVYGYTF. CDR3 nucleotide sequence: TGTGCCACCCTTTCAGACAGGGTCTATGGCTACACCTTC.

The chain recombines TRBV2 with TRBJ2-1; a weak D match, TRBD2 (7 bases). The germline gives CDR1 SNHLY, CDR2 FYNNEI. Trimming removed 8 bases at V and 2 bases at J, with 22 bases between. The CDR3 is 17 residues long. The CDR3 DNA is TGTGCCAGCGTCAAGGGGGGGGCCATTTCCCCCTACAATGAGCAGTTCTTC. Its protein product is CASVKGGAISPYNEQFF.

The gene calls are TRBV5-5 and TRBJ2-5; D might be TRBD1 (8 bases). V was cut by 2 bases and J by 5 bases, with 19 bases left in between. The CDR3 has 16 amino acids. Looked up from germline, CDR1 is SGHKS and CDR2 is YYEKEE (reference sequence). As DNA, the CDR3 is TGTGCCAGCAGCTTAGCTACAGGGGGAGGGAAGGAGACCCAGTACTTC. Residues: CASSLATGGGKETQYF. The whole variable domain, filled in from reference TRBV5-5 and TRBJ2-5, reads DAGVTQSPTHLIKTRGQQVTLRCSPISGHKSVSWYQQVLGQGPQFIFQYYEKEERGRGNFPDRFSARQFPNYSSELNVNALLLGDSALYLCASSLATGGGKETQYFGPGTRLLVL.

The table lists this clone with a few counts. V is TRBV2 and J is TRBJ1-4; D unresolved. Germline V gene sequence: CDR1 SNHLY, CDR2 FYNNEI. This CDR3 contains 10 residues. V was cut by 3 bases and J by 11 bases, with 4 bases left in between. CDR3 coding DNA: TGTGCCAGCAGTGACAGTAAACTGTTTTTT. Translated: CASSDSKLFF. The variable domain in full, with the rest retrieved from reference TRBV2 and TRBJ1-4, is EPEVTQTPSHQVTQMGQEVILRCVPISNHLYFYWYRQILGQKVEFLVSFYNNEISEKSEIFDDQFSVERPDGSNFTLKIRSTKLEDSAMYFCASSDSKLFFGSGTQLSVL.

The rearrangement joins TRBV13 to TRBJ2-7; 12 bases line up with TRBD2. V dropped 5 bases and J dropped 5; count of bases not matched to a gene: 7. Germline V gene data show CDR1 as PRHDT and CDR2 as FYEKMQ (reference sequence). The length of the CDR3 is 15 residues. CDR3 sequence: CASSHRTSGNDEQYF. The DNA for the CDR3 is TGTGCCAGCAGCCACAGGACTAGCGGGAATGACGAGCAGTACTTC. Together with reference TRBV13 and TRBJ2-7, the CDR3 gives the full variable domain: AAGVIQSPRHLIKEKRETATLKCYPIPRHDTVYWYQQGPGQDPQFLISFYEKMQSDKGSIPDRFSAQQFSDYHSELNMSSLELGDSALYFCASSHRTSGNDEQYFGPGTRLTVT.

This chain connects TRBV6-5 to TRBJ1-5; unclear D gene. Germline loops: CDR1 MNHEY, CDR2 SVGAGI. CDR3 length equals 13 residues. With 2 bases removed from V and 5 bases from J, the gap between germline ends came to 7 bases. The CDR3 sequence is CASSYREYQPQHF. In nucleotides, the CDR3 is TGTGCCAGCAGTTACAGGGAGTATCAGCCCCAGCATTTT.

V and J are TRBV4-1 and TRBJ2-4; 7 bases line up with TRBD1. Trimming cost V 3 bases and J 0 bases; bases outside gene matches: 20. The CDR3 runs to 21 residues. Germline V gives CDR1 MGHRA, CDR2 YSYEKL. The CDR3 spells CASSQAHYRDRRSIAKNIQYF. The CDR3 region has the DNA TGCGCCAGCAGCCAGGCGCATTACCGGGACAGACGTTCTATAGCCAAAAACATTCAGTACTTC.

V is TRBV13 and J is TRBJ2-5; 7 bases fit TRBD2. The V and J ends lost 5 bases and 0 bases, in that order; junction bases with no gene match: 3. This CDR3 contains 14 residues. CDR1 and CDR2 from the germline V gene are PRHDT and FYEKMQ (reference sequence). The CDR3 nucleotides read TGTGCCAGCAGCCATACTAGCGACCAAGAGACCCAGTACTTC. Protein sequence: CASSHTSDQETQYF.

The V call is TRBV18, the J call TRBJ2-6; TRBD2 is a possible D gene (6 bases). Germline V gives CDR1 KGHSH, CDR2 LQKENI. Trimming left V 3 bases short and J 0 bases short, with 15 bases between. The CDR3 covers 18 residues. The CDR3 spells CASSPDWGLLSGANVLTF. Written as DNA, the CDR3 is TGTGCCAGCTCACCGGATTGGGGACTGCTCTCTGGGGCCAACGTCCTGACTTTC.

The genes are TRBV9 and TRBJ2-3; TRBD2 matches at 13 bases. Germline V lookup: CDR1 SGDLS, CDR2 YYNGEE. The CDR3 has 18 amino acids. The junction had 9 bases not matched to a gene; V was cut back by 4 bases and J by 1 base. The CDR3 protein is CASSTTSGGPFGTDTQYF. As DNA, the CDR3 is TGTGCCAGCAGCACGACTAGCGGGGGGCCCTTCGGCACAGATACGCAGTATTTT.

This sequence joins TRBV27 and TRBJ2-5, with D unclear. V was trimmed by 3 bases and J by 1 base, leaving 12 bases between them. Germline-derived CDR1 and CDR2 are MNHEY and SMNVEV (reference sequence). The CDR3 contains 15 residues. Written as DNA, the CDR3 is TGTGCCAGCAGTTTTTTCGGCCAACTCCAAGAGACCCAGTACTTC. Its protein is CASSFFGQLQETQYF.

The chain combines TRBV19 with TRBJ1-1; D is undetermined. Germline CDR1 reads LNHDA; CDR2 reads SQIVND (reference sequence). Trimming pared 6 bases from V and 1 base from J, leaving 9 bases between. The CDR3 runs to 13 residues. This CDR3 is CASSLGSNTEAFF. CDR3 nucleotides: TGTGCCAGTAGCTTAGGGTCGAACACTGAAGCTTTCTTT.

This clone was recorded only once. The chain recombines TRBV28 with TRBJ2-7, with 7 bases fitting TRBD1. The CDR3 sequence is 12 residues long. Germline trimming cut 8 bases from V and 5 bases from J; bases unmatched to any gene: 6. Germline CDR1 is MDHEN and CDR2 is SYDVKM. The CDR3 DNA sequence: TGTGCCAGCCGACAGGGATTAAACGAGCAGTACTTC. It encodes CASRQGLNEQYF.

The chain combines TRBV9 with TRBJ2-1; D not certain. V was clipped by 0 bases and J by 2 bases, with 9 bases between them. Germline CDR1 reads SGDLS; CDR2 reads YYNGEE. The CDR3 totals 15 residues. The CDR3 coding sequence is TGTGCCAGCAGCGTAGGGCCTCTACCCTACAATGAGCAGTTCTTC. Protein product: CASSVGPLPYNEQFF.

The chain carries TRBV6-6 and TRBJ2-5; D may be TRBD1 (6 bases). Per germline, CDR1 MNHNY and CDR2 SVGAGI (reference sequence). CDR3 length equals 13 residues. V gave up 11 bases and J gave up 1 base, with 14 bases separating them. The CDR3 DNA is TGTGCCGGGGTGGACAGTGGCCAAGAGACCCAGTACTTC. It specifies CAGVDSGQETQYF.

This chain links TRBV6-1 with TRBJ2-1; 9 bases are shared with TRBD1. CDR3 size: 14 residues. CDR1 and CDR2 from the germline V gene are MNHNS and SASEGT. V trimming: 10 bases; J trimming: 0 bases; junction bases outside the gene matches: 4. The DNA of the CDR3 is TGTGCCACCGGGACAGGGAGCTCCTACAATGAGCAGTTCTTC. It is translated as CATGTGSSYNEQFF.

This chain connects TRBV29-1 to TRBJ1-2; the match to TRBD1 covers 8 bases. The CDR3 spans 12 residues. Germline V lookup: CDR1 SQVTM, CDR2 ANQGSEA. Germline trimming cut 4 bases from V and 8 bases from J; bases unmatched to any gene: 6. The CDR3 here is CSVGTGIGGYTF. CDR3 DNA sequence: TGCAGCGTTGGGACAGGGATTGGCGGCTACACCTTC.

J is TRBJ1-2 and V is TRBV19; 7 bases line up with TRBD1. With V trimmed by 5 bases and J by 4 bases, 7 bases remained unmatched. The CDR3 totals 14 residues. Germline V gene lookup returns CDR1 LNHDA and CDR2 SQIVND (reference sequence). CDR3 bases: TGTGCCAGTAGTCCAGACAGGGTTGGCTATGGCTACACCTTC. Residues: CASSPDRVGYGYTF.

This chain links TRBV5-1 with TRBJ2-6, with D possibly being TRBD2 (6 bases). Germline V CDR1 and CDR2: SGHRS, YFSETQ. The CDR3 is made up of 18 amino acids. Trimming stripped 4 bases from V and 0 bases from J, with 17 bases between. For the CDR3, the DNA is TGCGCCAGCAGCCCGGAGGCAGCGGGCCGCTCTGGGGCCAACGTCCTGACTTTC. Protein sequence: CASSPEAAGRSGANVLTF.

The J gene is TRBJ1-2, the V gene TRBV5-6; D might be TRBD1 (6 bases). V lost 4 bases and J lost 7, with 11 bases in between. The CDR3 sequence is 12 residues long. Per the germline V gene, CDR1 is SGHDT and CDR2 is YYEEEE. Here the CDR3 reads CASSTGQGGYTF. Written as DNA, the CDR3 is TGTGCCAGCAGCACAGGGCAGGGTGGCTACACCTTC.

V and J are TRBV4-1 and TRBJ2-1, with unresolved D. The V and J ends lost 4 bases and 2 bases respectively, with 9 bases between them. The CDR3 runs to 14 residues. The germline gives CDR1 MGHRA, CDR2 YSYEKL. CDR3 sequence (DNA): TGCGCCAGCAGCCCTAGTCGAGCCTACAATGAGCAGTTCTTC. Its protein is CASSPSRAYNEQFF.

The sample holds one count of this clone. For the CDR3, the DNA is TGCGCCAGCAGCTCCGGGGGGTCTAGCACAGATACGCAGTATTTT. It translates to CASSSGGSSTDTQYF. The J gene is TRBJ2-3, the V gene TRBV5-1, with 7 bases aligning to TRBD2. This CDR3 spans 15 amino acids. Germline V gene sequence: CDR1 SGHRS, CDR2 YFSETQ. J lost 0 bases, V lost 3 bases, and 4 bases had no gene match.

The genes are TRBV27 and TRBJ1-4, with D unclear. This CDR3 has 15 amino acids. V was trimmed by 5 bases and J by 6 bases, leaving 16 bases between them. Germline V gene data show CDR1 as MNHEY and CDR2 as SMNVEV (reference sequence). CDR3: CASSPTTLFDEKLFF. The CDR3 nucleotides are TGTGCCAGCAGTCCAACGACACTATTCGATGAAAAACTGTTTTTT.

This sequence joins TRBV19 and TRBJ1-5; 8 nucleotides align to TRBD1. Germline assignment: CDR1 LNHDA and CDR2 SQIVND (reference sequence). V gave up 5 bases and J gave up 6 bases; unmatched junction bases: 6. The CDR3 sequence is 14 residues long. In DNA, the CDR3 is TGTGCCAGTAGTCTAGGACAGGGTTCTCAGCCCCAGCATTTT. It codes for CASSLGQGSQPQHF. The variable domain in full, with the rest retrieved from reference TRBV19 and TRBJ1-5, is DGGITQSPKYLFRKEGQNVTLSCEQNLNHDAMYWYRQDPGQGLRLIYYSQIVNDFQKGDIAEGYSVSREKKESFPLTVTSAQKNPTAFYLCASSLGQGSQPQHFGDGTRLSIL.

As concerns this clone: The junction differs from germline at one of its ends, possibly a read error. The chain uses TRBV11-2 and TRBJ1-1; a weak D match, TRBD1 (6 bases). CDR1 and CDR2 (germline): SGHAT, FQNNGV. CDR3 size: 12 residues. This chain's CDR3 is CASSLGDTKAFF. Here the CDR3 DNA reads TGTGCCAGCAGCTTAGGGGACACTAAAGCTTTCTTT.

The chain joins TRBV7-9 to TRBJ1-1; D uncertain. Germline lookup yields CDR1 SEHNR and CDR2 FQNEAQ (reference sequence). Trimming removed 3 bases at V and 1 base at J, with 6 bases between. This CDR3 comprises 13 residues. The CDR3 reads CASSLYQNTEAFF. The CDR3 nucleotides read TGTGCCAGCAGCTTGTATCAGAACACTGAAGCTTTCTTT.